What follows are 8 T cell receptor beta chains derived from one specimen sequenced in a study of response to subunit inactivated influenza vaccine. TCRdb ran MiXCR on the RT-PCR reads and lists one entry per CDR3 protein. The data contain about 800,000 distinct CDR3 sequences, 21% of them singletons. The starting material was PBMCs from blood, obtained around 5 days after vaccination. These receptor sequences come from a man between 50 and 59 years old who received an inactivated influenza vaccine.

This clonotype was counted many times. The chain carries TRBV11-2 and TRBJ2-3; D tentatively reads TRBD1 or TRBD2 (5 bases each). CDR3 size: 13 residues. Germline loops: CDR1 SGHAT, CDR2 FQNNGV. The V and J ends lost 1 base and 5 bases respectively, with 7 bases between them. The CDR3 DNA is TGTGCCAGCAGCTTAGGGGGGAAAGATACGCAGTATTTT. This translates into CASSLGGKDTQYF.

The V gene is TRBV20-1, the J gene TRBJ1-2; TRBD1 matches 10 bases. This CDR3 has 14 residues. The V gene end was trimmed by 2 bases and the J gene end by 8 bases; junction bases not matched to a gene: 8. CDR1 is DFQATT, CDR2 SNEGSKA, per germline (reference sequence). In DNA, the CDR3 is TGCAGTGCTAGATCGACAGGGGGCGAGTACGGCTACACCTTC. Amino acids: CSARSTGGEYGYTF.

This clonotype was picked up a small number of times. V usage is TRBV4-2 and J usage is TRBJ2-3; D gene ambiguous. V was shortened by 0 bases and J by 5 bases, with 12 bases between the two germline ends. The CDR3 has 15 amino acids. Germline V lookup: CDR1 LGHNA, CDR2 YNFKEQ. CDR3 sequence reads: CASSQDTAGKDTQYF. DNA of the CDR3: TGTGCCAGCAGCCAAGATACGGCAGGAAAAGATACGCAGTATTTT.

This clonotype was observed a handful of times. The chain combines TRBV10-3 with TRBJ2-2; D uncertain. Germline values: CDR1 ENHRY, CDR2 SYGVKD. Trimming cost V 6 bases and J 2 bases, with 16 bases left between them. The CDR3 has 16 amino acids. CDR3 sequence: CAISTQFPTNTGELFF. CDR3 coding DNA: TGTGCCATCAGCACACAGTTCCCTACTAACACCGGGGAGCTGTTTTTT.

This clonotype has more than one count but fewer than ten. J is TRBJ1-1 and V is TRBV6-5; the D is unclear. Germline CDR1 MNHEY, CDR2 SVGAGI. The CDR3 is made up of 14 amino acids. V was cut by 4 bases and J by 1 base, with 10 bases left in between. CDR3 in DNA: TGTGCCAGCAGTTCGCAGAGCCAGAACACTGAAGCTTTCTTT. Amino acid sequence: CASSSQSQNTEAFF.

The chain has TRBV7-9 and TRBJ2-5, with a possible D match to TRBD1 (5 bases). CDR1 is SEHNR, CDR2 FQNEAQ, per germline (reference sequence). The CDR3 consists of 14 residues. The V end was cut by 1 base, the J end by 5 bases, with 11 bases between. The CDR3 protein is CASSLGQGWETQYF. The CDR3 coding sequence is TGTGCCAGCAGCTTAGGCCAGGGATGGGAGACCCAGTACTTC. The full variable domain, with the rest looked up from reference TRBV7-9 and TRBJ2-5, is DTGVSQNPRHKITKRGQNVTFRCDPISEHNRLYWYRQTLGQGPEFLTYFQNEAQLEKSRLLSDRFSAERPKGSFSTLEIQRTEQGDSAMYLCASSLGQGWETQYFGPGTRLLVL.

In the case of this clonotype: The junction differs from germline at one of its ends, possibly a read error. The chain joins TRBV5-8 to TRBJ2-1; TRBD1 agrees at 11 bases. Germline V gene lookup returns CDR1 SGHTS and CDR2 YDEGEE. This CDR3 spans 13 amino acids. CDR3 amino acids: CASSSFLGQGELF. CDR3 coding DNA: TGTGCCAGCAGCTCCTTCTTGGGACAGGGGGAGCTCTTC.

This chain joins TRBV7-9 and TRBJ1-2; weak D call: TRBD1 (5 bases). Germline V gene lookup returns CDR1 SEHNR and CDR2 FQNEAQ (reference sequence). Trimming left V 6 bases short and J 0 bases short, with 17 bases between. The length of the CDR3 is 16 residues. The CDR3: CASSPQGTEPNYGYTF. In DNA form, the CDR3 reads TGTGCCAGCAGTCCCCAGGGAACAGAGCCTAACTATGGCTACACCTTC.